These 23 T cell receptor beta chains originate from one sample sequenced in a study of beta chain features in type 1 diabetes (dated by TCRdb to the late 2010s). These receptors' antigens are unknown. What the authors observed across the whole study: A moderate but significant shortening of TCRB CDR3 length was observed in type 1 diabetes patients in all four CD4+ subsets.

The library came from the immunoSEQ multiplex PCR assay. The High Capacity cDNA Reverse Transcription Kit was used to reverse transcribe all of the isolated RNA, meaning that expressed TCRB transcripts were what got sequenced. This is the immuneACCESS table as TCRdb keeps it, with only in-frame sequences that have V and J called. A part of the clones is gone; compared with another copy, unresolved V genes explain less than half, and the rest is unexplained. Recorded for this sample are 600,000 to 700,000 clones; roughly an eighth of them occurred a single time. More than 0.09% of the sample belongs to the ten largest clones. Sample: naive CD4+ T cells from blood. Per the publication, the cell subset or site label means: true naive CD4+ T cells. The receptors originated from a man aged 25 to 40 with type 1 diabetes.

The chain has TRBV11-2 and TRBJ2-7, with TRBD2 as a possible D gene (6 bases). CDR3 length equals 14 residues. The germline CDR1 and CDR2 sequences are SGHAT and FQNNGV. Trimming shortened V by 5 bases and J by 2 bases, and 13 bases separated the two germline ends. In DNA, the CDR3 is TGTGCCAGCAGCCTCGGGGGAGCCACCTACGAGCAGTACTTC. Its protein product is CASSLGGATYEQYF.

The chain has TRBV5-1 and TRBJ1-3; D is ambiguous. CDR3 length: 15 residues. The germline V and J ends were trimmed by 2 bases and 4 bases, with 13 bases remaining between them. Germline-derived CDR1 and CDR2 are SGHRS and YFSETQ. DNA for the CDR3: TGCGCCAGCAGCTTCGGGCCCCCGGACGGAAACACCATATATTTT. Protein product: CASSFGPPDGNTIYF.

This clone showed up just a few times. CDR3 bases: TGCACCAGCAGCCAAGAGACAGGGGGCAAGAATGAGCAGTTCTTC. Its translation: CTSSQETGGKNEQFF. V gene TRBV1 combines with J gene TRBJ2-1; no DNA check was done on the table's D call, TRBD1. TRBV1 is flagged as a pseudogene. This CDR3 is built from 15 residues.

This clone was counted between two and nine times. The chain couples TRBV28 to TRBJ2-1, with TRBD1 matching 7 bases. The junction had 1 base not matched to a gene; V was cut back by 11 bases and J by 3 bases. Germline lookup yields CDR1 MDHEN and CDR2 SYDVKM. The CDR3 sequence is 11 residues long. In DNA form, the CDR3 reads TGTGCCTCAGGGGGCTACAATGAGCAGTTCTTC. Translated: CASGGYNEQFF. The full variable domain, rest sourced from reference TRBV28 and TRBJ2-1, is DVKVTQSSRYLVKRTGEKVFLECVQDMDHENMFWYRQDPGLGLRLIYFSYDVKMKEKGDIPEGYSVSREKKERFSLILESASTNQTSMYLCASGGYNEQFFGPGTRLTVL.

This chain links TRBV10-3 with TRBJ1-2; D remains unclear. Trimming took off 3 bases at V and 2 bases at J, with 7 bases between the two ends. CDR1 is ENHRY and CDR2 is SYGVKD in the germline V gene. This CDR3 has 13 amino acids. The CDR3 sequence is CAISDNRNYGYTF. CDR3 nucleotides: TGTGCCATCAGTGACAACAGAAACTATGGCTACACCTTC.

This clone was observed a few times. As DNA, the CDR3 is TGTGCCAGCAGGGAGGACGGCTCCTATGGCTACACCTTC. Its translation is CASREDGSYGYTF. This chain joins TRBV27 and TRBJ1-2; D gene unclear. V dropped 6 bases and J dropped 4 bases, with 12 bases sitting between them. The CDR3 totals 13 residues. Germline-derived CDR1 and CDR2 are MNHEY and SMNVEV (reference sequence).

Details on this clone: Other nucleotide sequences in the sample specify the same CDR3. The chain joins TRBV19 to TRBJ1-6; no firm D call. Germline lookup yields CDR1 LNHDA and CDR2 SQIVND (reference sequence). The CDR3 is 12 residues long. With 0 bases removed from V and 9 bases from J, the gap between germline ends came to 3 bases. The CDR3 loop is CASSIEGSPLHF. In DNA, the CDR3 is TGTGCCAGTAGTATAGAGGGTTCACCCCTCCACTTT.

The chain carries TRBV5-4 and TRBJ2-5; D unclear. The CDR3 totals 13 residues. Germline-derived CDR1 and CDR2 are SGHNT and YYREEE (reference sequence). Trimming removed 0 bases at V and 0 bases at J, with 3 bases between. CDR3 nucleotide sequence: TGTGCCAGCAGCTTGGGGGACCAAGAGACCCAGTACTTC. Its translation is CASSLGDQETQYF.

The V call is TRBV11-2, the J call TRBJ2-5; a possible D gene is TRBD2 (6 bases). Per germline, CDR1 SGHAT and CDR2 FQNNGV. V dropped 1 base and J dropped 9 bases, with 15 bases sitting between them. The CDR3 covers 14 residues. DNA for the CDR3: TGTGCCAGCAGCTTAGGGGGCCGGAGGGCGGCCCAGTACTTC. Translated, it gives CASSLGGRRAAQYF.

The genes are TRBV7-9 and TRBJ2-1, with D unresolved. Deletions cut 3 bases from V and 0 bases from J, with 9 bases between. The CDR3 spans 15 residues. Per the germline V gene, CDR1 is SEHNR and CDR2 is FQNEAQ (reference sequence). CDR3 DNA: TGTGCCAGCAGCTTGGGCCAGAACTCCTACAATGAGCAGTTCTTC. Translated: CASSLGQNSYNEQFF.

As for this clone: At the DNA level, this CDR3 is encoded by other sequences in the same sample as well. The chain is built from TRBV5-1 and TRBJ2-1, with D uncertain. The germline V gene encodes CDR1 SGHRS and CDR2 YFSETQ. This CDR3 is built from 12 residues. V lost 0 bases to trimming and J lost 8 bases, with 6 bases between them. The CDR3 loop is CASSLGRDEQFF. The DNA for the CDR3 is TGCGCCAGCAGCTTGGGCCGCGATGAGCAGTTCTTC.

This clone was seen more than once but under ten times. V is TRBV29-1 and J is TRBJ1-2; no clear D gene. This CDR3 region has 12 residues. Per germline, CDR1 SQVTM and CDR2 ANQGSEA. V was clipped by 7 bases and J by 1 base, with 10 bases between them. In DNA, the CDR3 is TGCAGCGCCGGGGAAGTTAACTATGGCTACACCTTC. Protein product: CSAGEVNYGYTF.

This clone was counted only a few times. The chain combines TRBV29-1 with TRBJ2-5, with 7 bases that match TRBD2. The CDR3 has 15 residues. Germline CDR1 is SQVTM and CDR2 is ANQGSEA. Trimming at V came to 1 base and at J to 2 bases, leaving 7 bases not matched to a gene. DNA of the CDR3: TGCAGCGTTGAAGGAAAAGGGCGGGGGCAAGAGACCCAGTACTTC. Encoded protein: CSVEGKGRGQETQYF.

This clone was detected only a few times. This chain links TRBV7-2 with TRBJ2-7, with 10 nucleotides matching TRBD2. The V gene end was trimmed by 2 bases and the J gene end by 5 bases; junction bases not matched to a gene: 9. The germline V gene encodes CDR1 SGHTA and CDR2 FQGNSA. The CDR3 totals 16 residues. The CDR3 bases are TGTGCCAGCAGCTTATGGTTAGCGGGGGGAAAGGACGAGCAGTACTTC. Translation gives CASSLWLAGGKDEQYF.

This clone has only a few counts. This specimen includes other DNA sequences encoding the same CDR3. V and J are TRBV7-8 and TRBJ1-6; 11 positions match TRBD1. Germline loops: CDR1 SGHVS, CDR2 FQNEAQ. This CDR3 contains 15 residues. J gave up 7 bases and V 2 bases, and 1 base lay outside the gene matches. The DNA for the CDR3 is TGTGCCAGCAGCTTACGGACAGGGGGCAATTCACCCCTCCACTTT. Amino acid sequence: CASSLRTGGNSPLHF.

The chain recombines TRBV27 with TRBJ2-6, with no clear D. This CDR3 comprises 14 residues. The V gene lost 5 bases and the J gene lost 1 base, with 6 bases spanning the gap. Germline V gives CDR1 MNHEY, CDR2 SMNVEV (reference sequence). The CDR3 loop reads CASSQTSGANVLTF. The CDR3 coding sequence is TGTGCCAGCAGTCAGACATCTGGGGCCAACGTCCTGACTTTC.

The chain uses TRBV9 and TRBJ2-1; D possibly corresponds to TRBD1 (6 bases). This CDR3 is built from 15 residues. Germline lookup yields CDR1 SGDLS and CDR2 YYNGEE. V was pared by 4 bases and J by 5 bases, with 16 bases between. This CDR3 is CASSYGFGQNNEQFF. The CDR3, as DNA: TGTGCCAGCAGCTATGGGTTCGGACAGAACAATGAGCAGTTCTTC.

This clone was detected a few times. The same CDR3 is also encoded by other DNA sequences in this sample. This chain connects TRBV30 to TRBJ2-2; D gene unclear. From germline, CDR1 is GTSNPN and CDR2 SVGIG (reference sequence). Trimming removed 5 bases from V and 4 bases from J, with 2 bases in between. CDR3 length: 10 amino acids. The CDR3 loop reads CAWGTGELFF. The CDR3 DNA reads as TGTGCCTGGGGCACCGGGGAGCTGTTTTTT. Full variable domain (rest looked up from reference TRBV30 and TRBJ2-2): SQTIHQWPATLVQPVGSPLSLECTVEGTSNPNLYWYRQAAGRGLQLLFYSVGIGQISSEVPQNLSASRPQDRQFILSSKKLLLSDSGFYLCAWGTGELFFGEGSRLTVL.

This clone was detected only a few times. Other DNA sequences in this sample translate to the same CDR3. The V and J genes are TRBV29-1 and TRBJ2-7; maybe TRBD2 (7 bases). Per the germline V gene, CDR1 is SQVTM and CDR2 is ANQGSEA. Trimming took off 3 bases at V and 6 bases at J, with 18 bases between the two ends. The CDR3 spans 14 residues. CDR3 sequence reads: CSVEEWAGAGEQYF. The DNA for the CDR3 is TGCAGCGTTGAGGAATGGGCGGGGGCTGGCGAGCAGTACTTC.

The J gene is TRBJ1-1, the V gene TRBV6-5; no clear D. Trimming pared 7 bases from V and 0 bases from J, leaving 12 bases between. This CDR3 has 14 residues. CDR1 and CDR2 from the germline V gene are MNHEY and SVGAGI. This chain's CDR3 is CASITIGVNTEAFF. Written as DNA, the CDR3 is TGTGCCAGCATAACGATTGGGGTGAACACTGAAGCTTTCTTT.

This clone was picked up a small number of times. Here the CDR3 DNA reads TGTGCCAGCAGCGTAGACATCAGTCGGACTGAAGCTTTCTTT. This encodes CASSVDISRTEAFF. V and J are TRBV9 and TRBJ1-1; no firm D call. V lost 0 bases, J lost 5 bases, and 11 bases lay in between. In germline, CDR1 is SGDLS, CDR2 YYNGEE. The CDR3 loop spans 14 amino acids.

The V and J genes are TRBV7-2 and TRBJ2-7, with 9 bases lining up with TRBD2. The germline V gene has CDR1 SGHTA and CDR2 FQGNSA. This CDR3 contains 15 residues. The V and J ends lost 1 base and 3 bases, in that order; junction bases with no gene match: 4. CDR3 sequence: CASSLGLAEHYEQYF. Written as DNA, the CDR3 is TGTGCCAGCAGCTTAGGACTAGCGGAACACTACGAGCAGTACTTC.

The sample holds a few counts of this clone. The CDR3, as DNA: TGTGCCAGCAGCTTAACGGGGGGCGCAGGTGAAGCTTTCTTT. Amino acid sequence: CASSLTGGAGEAFF. The gene calls are TRBV7-3 and TRBJ1-1; D is perhaps TRBD1 (6 bases). This CDR3 comprises 14 residues. The germline V gene has CDR1 SGHTA and CDR2 FQGTGA. Trimming took off 0 bases at V and 7 bases at J, with 12 bases between the two ends.